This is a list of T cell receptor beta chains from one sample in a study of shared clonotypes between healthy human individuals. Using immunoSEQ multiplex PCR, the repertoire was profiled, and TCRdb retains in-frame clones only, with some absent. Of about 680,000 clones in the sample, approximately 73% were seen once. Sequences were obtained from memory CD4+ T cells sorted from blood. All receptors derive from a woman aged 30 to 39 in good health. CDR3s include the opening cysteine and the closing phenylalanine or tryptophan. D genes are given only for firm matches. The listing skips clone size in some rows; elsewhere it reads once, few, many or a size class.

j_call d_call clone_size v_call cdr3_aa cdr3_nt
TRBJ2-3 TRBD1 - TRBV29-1 CSVPGQGGDTQYF TGCAGCGTCCCGGGACAGGGGGGCGATACGCAGTATTTT
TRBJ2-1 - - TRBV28 CASRQAGITYNEQFF TGTGCCAGCAGGCAGGCGGGAATCACCTACAATGAGCAGTTCTTC
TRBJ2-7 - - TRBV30 CAWSVGTGDYEQYF TGTGCCTGGAGTGTAGGGACGGGAGATTACGAGCAGTACTTC
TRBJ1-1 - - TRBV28 CASLEGRGFTEAFF TGTGCCAGCCTCGAAGGGAGGGGCTTTACTGAAGCTTTCTTT
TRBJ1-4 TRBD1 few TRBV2 CASSVGQGNEKLFF TGTGCCAGCAGCGTGGGACAGGGGAATGAAAAACTGTTTTTT
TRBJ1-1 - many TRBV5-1 CASSLVVGRDTEAFF TGCGCCAGCAGCTTGGTTGTGGGGAGGGACACTGAAGCTTTCTTT
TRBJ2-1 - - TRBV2 CASRSELNPYNEQFF TGTGCCAGCAGATCTGAGCTAAATCCCTACAATGAGCAGTTCTTC
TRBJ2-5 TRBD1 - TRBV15 CATSREAGQGLETQYF TGTGCCACCAGCAGAGAGGCGGGACAGGGCCTAGAGACCCAGTACTTC
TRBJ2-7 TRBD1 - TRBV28 CACRWGTGGNEQYF TGTGCCTGCCGATGGGGGACAGGGGGAAACGAGCAGTACTTC
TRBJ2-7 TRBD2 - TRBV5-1 CASSLTSGNADEQYF TGCGCCAGCAGCTTGACTAGCGGGAATGCGGACGAGCAGTACTTC
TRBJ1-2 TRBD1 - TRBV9 CASSVDRGNYGYTF TGTGCCAGCAGCGTGGACAGGGGAAACTATGGCTACACCTTC
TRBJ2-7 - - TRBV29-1 CSVTGRFLHEQYF TGCAGCGTAACAGGGAGATTCCTACACGAGCAGTACTTC
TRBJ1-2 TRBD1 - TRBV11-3 CASSLELPGTGGPGYGYTF TGTGCCAGCAGCTTAGAGCTACCCGGCACAGGGGGCCCTGGCTATGGCTACACCTTC
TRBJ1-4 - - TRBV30 CAWTPGFRGNEKLFF TGTGCCTGGACCCCAGGTTTCCGGGGGAATGAAAAACTGTTTTTT
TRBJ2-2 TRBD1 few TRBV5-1 CASEDRERTGELFF TGCGCCAGCGAGGACAGGGAACGCACCGGGGAGCTGTTTTTT
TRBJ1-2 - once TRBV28 CASSLFPGGYGYTF TGTGCCAGCAGTTTATTCCCAGGAGGCTATGGCTACACCTTC
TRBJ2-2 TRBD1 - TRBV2 CASTRETGDTGELFF TGTGCCAGCACTAGAGAGACAGGGGACACCGGGGAGCTGTTTTTT
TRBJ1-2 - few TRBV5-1 CASSLLEINYGYTF TGCGCCAGCAGCTTGCTGGAAATCAACTATGGCTACACCTTC
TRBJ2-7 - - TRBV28 CASSKLRSSYEQYF TGTGCCAGCAGTAAACTTCGGAGCTCCTACGAGCAGTACTTC
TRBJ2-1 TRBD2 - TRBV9 CASSVDPAGGIDEQFF TGTGCCAGCAGCGTAGACCCAGCGGGAGGGATCGATGAGCAGTTCTTC
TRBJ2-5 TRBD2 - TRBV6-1 CASSDHPGLAGGPGETQYF TGTGCCAGCAGTGATCACCCGGGACTAGCGGGAGGGCCGGGAGAGACCCAGTACTTC
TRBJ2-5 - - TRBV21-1 CASSKACRGMETQYF TGTGCCAGCAGCAAAGCTTGCAGGGGGATGGAGACCCAGTACTTC
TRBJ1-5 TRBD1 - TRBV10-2 CASSDMYHGQAANQPQHF TGCGCCAGCAGTGACATGTACCACGGACAGGCCGCGAATCAGCCCCAGCATTTT
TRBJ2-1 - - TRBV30 CAWKSMGARTYNEQFF TGTGCCTGGAAATCAATGGGGGCCAGAACCTACAATGAGCAGTTCTTC
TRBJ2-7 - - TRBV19 CASRDPRRWHEQYF TGTGCCAGTAGGGACCCCCGGAGGTGGCACGAGCAGTACTTC
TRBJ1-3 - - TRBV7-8 CASSFLTGLGNTIYF TGTGCCAGCAGCTTCCTTACAGGGCTCGGAAACACCATATATTTT
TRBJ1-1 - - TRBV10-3 CAISETQAPNTEAFF TGTGCCATCAGTGAGACACAGGCGCCGAACACTGAAGCTTTCTTT
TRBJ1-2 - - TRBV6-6 CASSYEAGPNYGYTF TGTGCCAGCAGTTACGAAGCAGGGCCCAACTATGGCTACACCTTC
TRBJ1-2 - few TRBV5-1 CASSLGTNYGYTF TGCGCCAGCAGCTTGGGGACTAACTATGGCTACACCTTC
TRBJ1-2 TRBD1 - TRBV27 CASSTPRTGGAGGYTF TGTGCCAGCAGTACTCCCCGGACAGGGGGCGCTGGGGGCTACACCTTC
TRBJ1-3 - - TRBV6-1 CASTPLGQGRNTIYF TGTGCCAGCACCCCCCTTGGGCAGGGGAGAAACACCATATATTTT
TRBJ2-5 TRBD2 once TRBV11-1 CASSPRSWTSGTETQYF TGTGCCAGCAGCCCACGTTCGTGGACTAGCGGGACAGAGACCCAGTACTTC
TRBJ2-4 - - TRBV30 CAWKGLAKNIQYF TGTGCCTGGAAAGGGCTAGCCAAAAACATTCAGTACTTC
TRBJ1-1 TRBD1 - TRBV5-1 CASSTGQGLNTEAFF TGCGCCAGCAGTACGGGACAGGGGTTGAACACTGAAGCTTTCTTT
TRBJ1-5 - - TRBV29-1 CSVSTGRQPQHF TGCAGCGTGTCCACAGGGAGACAGCCCCAGCATTTT
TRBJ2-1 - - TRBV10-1 CASSEPGASYNEQFF TGCGCCAGCAGTGAACCGGGAGCTTCCTACAATGAGCAGTTCTTC
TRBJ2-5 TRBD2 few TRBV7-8 CASSLAPRTSGRARMETQYF TGTGCCAGCAGCTTAGCCCCCCGGACTAGCGGGAGGGCCCGGATGGAGACCCAGTACTTC
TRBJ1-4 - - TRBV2 CASSMGEGNEKLFF TGTGCCAGCAGCATGGGGGAGGGGAATGAAAAACTGTTTTTT
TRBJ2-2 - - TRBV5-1 CASSPRGRSGELFF TGCGCCAGCAGCCCTCGAGGGAGGTCCGGGGAGCTGTTTTTT
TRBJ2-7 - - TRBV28 CASSFGLPPYEQYF TGTGCCAGCAGTTTTGGACTACCACCCTACGAGCAGTACTTC
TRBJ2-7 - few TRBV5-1 CASSPAGGPVLAEKYEQYF TGCGCCAGCAGTCCGGCAGGGGGCCCTGTTCTAGCGGAGAAATACGAGCAGTACTTC
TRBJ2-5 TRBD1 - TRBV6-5 CASSSGTGGWETQYF TGTGCCAGCAGTTCCGGGACAGGGGGGTGGGAGACCCAGTACTTC
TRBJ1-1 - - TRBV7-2 CASSPARQVGGTEAFF TGTGCCAGCAGCCCCGCACGACAGGTCGGTGGTACTGAAGCTTTCTTT
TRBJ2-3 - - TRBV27 CASTGTDTQYF TGTGCCAGCACAGGCACAGATACGCAGTATTTT
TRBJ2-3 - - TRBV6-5 CASSYAAGVGTDTQYF TGTGCCAGCAGTTACGCGGCTGGGGTTGGCACAGATACGCAGTATTTT
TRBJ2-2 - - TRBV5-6 CASSLLAGNTGELFF TGTGCCAGCAGCTTGTTGGCGGGGAACACCGGGGAGCTGTTTTTT
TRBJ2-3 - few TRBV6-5 CASRRQGTQYF TGTGCCAGTAGGAGGCAGGGCACGCAGTATTTT
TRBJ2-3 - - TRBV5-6 CASSIEIRADTQYF TGTGCCAGCAGCATAGAAATACGGGCTGATACGCAGTATTTT
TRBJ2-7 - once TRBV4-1 CASSQEWGDYEQYF TGCGCCAGCAGCCAAGAGTGGGGGGACTACGAGCAGTACTTC
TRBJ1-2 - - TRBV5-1 CASSPRGYGYTF TGCGCCAGCAGCCCCCGGGGGTATGGCTACACCTTC